This TCR beta chain stems from a study of shared clonotypes between healthy human individuals. Study summary: Donor composition was a couple of women and three men, aged 18 to 49.

Partitioning of CD4+ cells yielded a CD45RA+ naive subset and a CD45RA-negative memory subset. Trimming removed 3 bases at V and 7 bases at J, with 18 bases between. The germline CDR1 and CDR2 sequences are MNHEY and SVGAGI. The length of the CDR3 is 15 residues. Measured with immunoSEQ multiplex PCR; TCRdb has only the in-frame clones, and not every one. This table holds approximately 640,000 clones, approximately 79% found once. This TCR was recovered from a woman aged 25 to 39 in good health. The V call is TRBV6-5, the J call TRBJ1-2; D is possibly TRBD1 (6 bases). The sequencing sample was made of memory CD4+ T cells sorted from blood. The subset here: CD45RA-negative fraction. The CDR3, as DNA: TGTGCCAGCAGTTATCCGGGGGGCGCGAGTCCTGGCTACACCTTC. This gives the protein CASSYPGGASPGYTF.